This record concerns one T cell receptor beta chain sequence. This sample was taken from a study of T-cell reconstitution after alpha-beta-depleted transplantation in children. Trimming removed 5 bases from V and 4 bases from J, with 21 bases in between. The germline gives CDR1 DFQATT, CDR2 SNEGSKA (reference sequence). This CDR3 contains 15 residues. Unique molecular identifiers were used in preparing the TCRbeta library. TCRdb fed the PCR reads into MiXCR, producing one record per CDR3 protein. This table has approximately 350,000 distinct CDR3 sequences, approximately 10% appearing once. The source is a human donor who donated a stem cell graft to a child with acute lymphoblastic leukemia. The sample consisted of PBMCs from the stem cell graft donor, taken from the stem cell graft. V is TRBV20-1 and J is TRBJ2-7; maybe TRBD2 (5 bases). CDR3: CSAHKRALVGYEQYF. DNA for the CDR3: TGCAGTGCTCACAAGAGGGCCTTAGTTGGGTACGAGCAGTACTTC.